This T cell receptor beta chain was documented in a study of Graves' ophthalmopathy and Graves' hyperthyroidism. Ophthalmopathy donors' eye disease showed moderate-to-severe activity, CAS of at least 3, NOSPECS of at least 4 and duration under 3 months. Beta-chain TCR CDR3 regions were amplified from RNA transcripts. HTBI primers served in a first-round RT-PCR, which a second-round multiplex PCR followed. TCRdb re-called the multiplex PCR reads with MiXCR, one entry per CDR3 protein. Altogether 200,000 to 250,000 distinct CDR3 sequences are present, roughly a fifth being singletons, with the ten largest covering 35% to 55%. Germline values: CDR1 MNHEY, CDR2 SMNVEV (reference sequence). The CDR3 extends over 13 amino acids. V was cut by 6 bases and J by 0 bases, with 8 bases left in between.

The TCR originated in a woman aged 45-65 years with Graves' ophthalmopathy. The V gene is TRBV27, the J gene TRBJ1-1; D call uncertain. Sequencing used peripheral blood. This CDR3 is CASRRTMNTEAFF. The DNA for the CDR3 is TGTGCCAGCAGGAGGACTATGAACACTGAAGCTTTCTTT.